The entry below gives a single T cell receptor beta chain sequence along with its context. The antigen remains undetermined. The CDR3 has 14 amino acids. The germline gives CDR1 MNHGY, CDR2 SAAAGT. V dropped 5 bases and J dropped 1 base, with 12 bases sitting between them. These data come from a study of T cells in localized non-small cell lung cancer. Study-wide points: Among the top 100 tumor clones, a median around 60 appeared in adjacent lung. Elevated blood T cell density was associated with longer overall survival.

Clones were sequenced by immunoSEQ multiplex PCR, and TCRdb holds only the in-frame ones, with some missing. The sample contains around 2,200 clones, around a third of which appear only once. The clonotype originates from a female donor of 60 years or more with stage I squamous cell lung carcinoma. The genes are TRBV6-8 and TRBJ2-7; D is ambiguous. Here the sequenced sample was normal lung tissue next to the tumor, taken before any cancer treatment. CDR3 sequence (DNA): TGTGCCAGCAGTGTTAACCTCCCTTCCTACGAGCAGTACTTC. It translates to CASSVNLPSYEQYF.